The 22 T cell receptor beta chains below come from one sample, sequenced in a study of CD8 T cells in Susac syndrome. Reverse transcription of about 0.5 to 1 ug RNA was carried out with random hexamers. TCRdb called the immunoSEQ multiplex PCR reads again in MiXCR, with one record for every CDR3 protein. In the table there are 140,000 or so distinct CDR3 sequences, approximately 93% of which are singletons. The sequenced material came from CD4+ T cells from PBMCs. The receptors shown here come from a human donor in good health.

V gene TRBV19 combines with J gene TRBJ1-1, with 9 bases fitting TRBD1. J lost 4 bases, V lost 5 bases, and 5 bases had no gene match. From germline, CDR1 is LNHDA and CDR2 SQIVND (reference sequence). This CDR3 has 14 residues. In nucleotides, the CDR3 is TGTGCCAGTAGTCCGGGACAGGGAGCCACTGAAGCTTTCTTT. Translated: CASSPGQGATEAFF.

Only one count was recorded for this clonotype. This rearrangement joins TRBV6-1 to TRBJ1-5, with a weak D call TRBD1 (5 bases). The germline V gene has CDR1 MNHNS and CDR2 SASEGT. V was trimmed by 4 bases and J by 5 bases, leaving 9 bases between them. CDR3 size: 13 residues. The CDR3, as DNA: TGTGCCAGCAGTGTAGGAGGGGATCAGCCCCAGCATTTT. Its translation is CASSVGGDQPQHF.

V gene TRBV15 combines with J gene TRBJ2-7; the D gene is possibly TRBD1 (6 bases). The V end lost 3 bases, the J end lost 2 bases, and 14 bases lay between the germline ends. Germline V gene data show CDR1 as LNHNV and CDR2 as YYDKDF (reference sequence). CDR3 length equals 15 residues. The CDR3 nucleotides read TGTGCCACCAGCAGGGAGTCTGGGGGCACCTACGAGCAGTACTTC. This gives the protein CATSRESGGTYEQYF.

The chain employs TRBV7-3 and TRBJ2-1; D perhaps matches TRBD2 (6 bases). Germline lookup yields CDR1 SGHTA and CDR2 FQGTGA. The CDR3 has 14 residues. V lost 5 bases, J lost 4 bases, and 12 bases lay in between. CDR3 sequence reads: CASSHGGIYNEQFF. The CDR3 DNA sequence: TGTGCCAGCAGCCACGGAGGGATTTACAATGAGCAGTTCTTC.

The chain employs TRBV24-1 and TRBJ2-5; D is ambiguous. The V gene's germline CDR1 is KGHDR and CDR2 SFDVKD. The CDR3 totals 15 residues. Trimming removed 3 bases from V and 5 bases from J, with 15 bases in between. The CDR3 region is CATSDPRTERETQYF. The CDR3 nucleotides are TGTGCCACCAGTGATCCTAGGACGGAGAGGGAGACCCAGTACTTC.

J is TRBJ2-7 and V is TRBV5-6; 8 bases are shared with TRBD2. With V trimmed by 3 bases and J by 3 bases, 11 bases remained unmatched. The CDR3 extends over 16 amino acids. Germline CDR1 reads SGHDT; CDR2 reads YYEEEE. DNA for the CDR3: TGTGCCAGCAGCTCGATTCGGCGGGAGGAATACTACGAGCAGTACTTC. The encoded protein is CASSSIRREEYYEQYF.

In nucleotides, the CDR3 is TGTGCCAGCTCACAAAAAACAGGGGGCGCAGGGGGAGAGCAGTTCTTC. It translates to CASSQKTGGAGGEQFF. The chain couples TRBV18 to TRBJ2-1; 9 positions agree with TRBD1. This CDR3 spans 16 amino acids. J was trimmed by 10 bases and V by 4 bases; bases with no gene match: 14. CDR1 is KGHSH, CDR2 LQKENI, per germline.

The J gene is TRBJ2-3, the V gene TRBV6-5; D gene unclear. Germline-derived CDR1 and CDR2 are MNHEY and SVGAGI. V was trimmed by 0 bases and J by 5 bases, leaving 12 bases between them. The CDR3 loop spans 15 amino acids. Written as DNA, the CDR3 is TGTGCCAGCAGTTACTCCTTCCTGAGAGGAGATACGCAGTATTTT. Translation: CASSYSFLRGDTQYF.

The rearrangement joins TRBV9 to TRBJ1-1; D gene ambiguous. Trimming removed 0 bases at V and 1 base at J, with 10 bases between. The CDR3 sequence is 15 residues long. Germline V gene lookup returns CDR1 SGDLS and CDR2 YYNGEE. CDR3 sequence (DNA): TGTGCCAGCAGCGTAGTTCCCGTTGGGAACACTGAAGCTTTCTTT. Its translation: CASSVVPVGNTEAFF.

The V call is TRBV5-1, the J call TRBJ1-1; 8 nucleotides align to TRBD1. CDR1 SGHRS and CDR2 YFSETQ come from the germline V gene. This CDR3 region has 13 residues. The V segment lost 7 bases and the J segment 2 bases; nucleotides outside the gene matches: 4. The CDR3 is CASQGQGNTEAFF. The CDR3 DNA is TGCGCCAGCCAAGGACAGGGAAACACTGAAGCTTTCTTT.

The CDR3 loop reads CASSLGGVQGGASIQPQHF. As DNA, the CDR3 is TGTGCCAGCAGCTTAGGTGGTGTACAGGGAGGGGCATCGATTCAGCCCCAGCATTTT. This chain joins TRBV7-9 and TRBJ1-5; TRBD1 might be the D (6 bases). Trimming left V 1 base short and J 6 bases short, with 25 bases between. Germline-derived CDR1 and CDR2 are SEHNR and FQNEAQ (reference sequence). CDR3 length: 19 amino acids.

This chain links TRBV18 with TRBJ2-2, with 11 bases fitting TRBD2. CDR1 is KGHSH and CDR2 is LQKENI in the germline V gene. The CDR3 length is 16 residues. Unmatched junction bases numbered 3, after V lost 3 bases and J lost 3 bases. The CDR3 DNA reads TGTGCCAGCTCACCGCTAGCGGGAGGCCACACCGGGGAGCTGTTTTTT. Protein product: CASSPLAGGHTGELFF.

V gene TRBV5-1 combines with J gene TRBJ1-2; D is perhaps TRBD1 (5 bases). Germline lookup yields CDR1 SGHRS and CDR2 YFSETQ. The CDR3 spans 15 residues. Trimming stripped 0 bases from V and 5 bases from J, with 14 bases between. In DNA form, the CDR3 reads TGCGCCAGCAGCTTGGGAGACAGTTCCGGGTATGGCTACACCTTC. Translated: CASSLGDSSGYGYTF. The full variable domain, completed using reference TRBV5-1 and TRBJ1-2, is KAGVTQTPRYLIKTRGQQVTLSCSPISGHRSVSWYQQTPGQGLQFLFEYFSETQRNKGNFPGRFSGRQFSNSRSEMNVSTLELGDSALYLCASSLGDSSGYGYTFGSGTRLTVV.

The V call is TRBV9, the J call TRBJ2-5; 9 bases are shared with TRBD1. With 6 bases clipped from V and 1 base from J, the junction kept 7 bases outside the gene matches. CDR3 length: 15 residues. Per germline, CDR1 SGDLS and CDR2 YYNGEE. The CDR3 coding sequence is TGTGCCAGCAACACAGGGACAGGGACCCAAGAGACCCAGTACTTC. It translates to CASNTGTGTQETQYF.

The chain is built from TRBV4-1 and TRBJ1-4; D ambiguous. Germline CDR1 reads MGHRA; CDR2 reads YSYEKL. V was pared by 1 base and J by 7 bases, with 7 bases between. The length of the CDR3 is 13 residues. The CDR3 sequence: CASSQAYGEKLFF. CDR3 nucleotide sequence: TGCGCCAGCAGCCAAGCGTATGGTGAAAAACTGTTTTTT.

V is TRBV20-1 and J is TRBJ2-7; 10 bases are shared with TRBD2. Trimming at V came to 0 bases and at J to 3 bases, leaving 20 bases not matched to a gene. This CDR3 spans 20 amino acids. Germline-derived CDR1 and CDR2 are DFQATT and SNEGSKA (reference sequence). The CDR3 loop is CSAREWSRGPPSGSLYEQYF. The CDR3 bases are TGCAGTGCTAGAGAGTGGTCGCGTGGACCGCCTAGCGGGAGCCTCTACGAGCAGTACTTC.

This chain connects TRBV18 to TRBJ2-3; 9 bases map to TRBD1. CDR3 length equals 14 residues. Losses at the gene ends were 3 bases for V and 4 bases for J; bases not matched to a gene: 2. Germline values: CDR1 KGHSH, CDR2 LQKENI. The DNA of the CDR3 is TGTGCCAGCTCACCGACAGGGGGGCCAGATACGCAGTATTTT. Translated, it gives CASSPTGGPDTQYF.

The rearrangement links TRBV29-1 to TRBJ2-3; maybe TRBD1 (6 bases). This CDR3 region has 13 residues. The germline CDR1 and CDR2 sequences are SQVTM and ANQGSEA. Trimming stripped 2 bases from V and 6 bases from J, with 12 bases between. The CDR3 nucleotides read TGCAGCGTTGAATTCAACAGGGTGGATACGCAGTATTTT. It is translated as CSVEFNRVDTQYF.

CDR3 bases: TGTGCCAGCAGTTACTCGACTTATCCTGACGACGCGCTCGAGCAGTACTTC. Amino acid sequence: CASSYSTYPDDALEQYF. The V gene is TRBV6-2 or TRBV6-3, the J gene TRBJ2-7; no reliable D call. Germline CDR1 and CDR2: MNHEY and SVGEGT. V gave up 0 bases and J gave up 6 bases, with 21 bases separating them. The CDR3 extends over 17 amino acids.

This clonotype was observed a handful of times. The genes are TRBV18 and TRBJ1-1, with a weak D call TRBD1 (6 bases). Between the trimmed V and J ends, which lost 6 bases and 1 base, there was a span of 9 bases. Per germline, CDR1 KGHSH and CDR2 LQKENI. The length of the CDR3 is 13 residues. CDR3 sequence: CASSEDRNTEAFF. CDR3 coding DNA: TGTGCCAGCTCCGAGGACAGGAACACTGAAGCTTTCTTT.

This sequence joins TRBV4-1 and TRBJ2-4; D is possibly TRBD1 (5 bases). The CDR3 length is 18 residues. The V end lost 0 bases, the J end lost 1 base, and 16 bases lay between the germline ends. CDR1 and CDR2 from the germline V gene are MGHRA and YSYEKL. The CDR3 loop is CASSQEGFTRGAKNIQYF. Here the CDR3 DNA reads TGCGCCAGCAGCCAAGAGGGGTTTACAAGGGGCGCCAAAAACATTCAGTACTTC.

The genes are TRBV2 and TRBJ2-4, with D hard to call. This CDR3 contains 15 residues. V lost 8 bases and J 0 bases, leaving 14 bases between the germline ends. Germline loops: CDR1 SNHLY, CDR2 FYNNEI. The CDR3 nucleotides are TGTGCCAGCCTACTTAACCGCGGAGCCAAAAACATTCAGTACTTC. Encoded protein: CASLLNRGAKNIQYF.